This TCR beta chain was identified during a study of siplizumab effects on memory and regulatory T cells. Findings of the study overall: Unstimulated subsets were the mapping target of only a minor fraction of alloreactive clones. Under siplizumab, alloreactive sequences traced to unstimulated CD4+ memory cells were significantly reduced.

As to this clone: No antigen is known for it.

The germline CDR1 and CDR2 sequences are KGHSH and LQKENI. This CDR3 comprises 14 residues. V shed 3 bases and J shed 3 bases, with 12 bases lying between them. The assay was immunoSEQ multiplex PCR, and TCRdb's table has in-frame clones only and misses some. The sample lists about 52,000 clones, 95% to 97% occurring once. Source material: naive CD4+ T cells sorted from blood. This chain joins TRBV18 and TRBJ2-7; D gene unclear. The receptor was isolated from a human donor in good health. The CDR3 bases are TGTGCCAGCTCACCGACGGTGGATCTCTACGAGCAGTACTTC. This codes for CASSPTVDLYEQYF.